This passage covers 13 T cell receptor beta chains from one sample sequenced in a study of cytomegalovirus exposure and HLA in healthy donors. Vbeta (60) and Jbeta (13) primers were used in the PCR. Only in-frame clones appear in the TCRdb table, and some are missing; sequencing was by immunoSEQ multiplex PCR. The sample gives over 110,000 clones, about 84% of which show up once; around 5.9% is in the top ten. Sequenced sample: PBMCs. The receptors shown here come from a woman aged 40-49 years in good health and CMV-seropositive.

This clone was found a few times. The rearrangement uses TRBV4-2 and TRBJ2-7; possible D gene TRBD1, 6 bases. This CDR3 has 15 amino acids. The V end was cut by 0 bases, the J end by 2 bases, with 11 bases between. CDR1 and CDR2 from the germline V gene are LGHNA and YNFKEQ. CDR3 DNA: TGTGCCAGCAGCCAAGAATGGGGGCAGCCCTACGAGCAGTACTTC. Translation gives CASSQEWGQPYEQYF.

The genes are TRBV11-3 and TRBJ2-1; 12 nucleotides agree with TRBD2. This CDR3 region has 20 residues. Trimming at V came to 4 bases and at J to 3 bases, leaving 16 bases not matched to a gene. CDR1 is SGHNT, CDR2 YENEEA, per germline. The CDR3 coding sequence is TGTGCCAGCAGCTCAAGACTAGCGGGAGATGGTGGGGGGAGCTACAATGAGCAGTTCTTC. This codes for CASSSRLAGDGGGSYNEQFF. Full variable domain (missing parts from reference TRBV11-3 and TRBJ2-1): EAGVVQSPRYKIIEKKQPVAFWCNPISGHNTLYWYLQNLGQGPELLIRYENEEAVDDSQLPKDRFSAERLKGVDSTLKIQPAELGDSAVYLCASSSRLAGDGGGSYNEQFFGPGTRLTVL.

The chain recombines TRBV11-3 with TRBJ2-5; 8 bases are shared with TRBD2. Germline CDR1 is SGHNT and CDR2 is YENEEA. J lost 1 base, V lost 4 bases, and 17 bases had no gene match. This CDR3 has 19 residues. CDR3 sequence (DNA): TGTGCCAGCAGCTCCCCGGGGGTAGCGGGATGGGACCCCCAAGAGACCCAGTACTTC. As protein: CASSSPGVAGWDPQETQYF.

The chain has TRBV30 and TRBJ2-7, with D possibly TRBD2 on 5 matching bases. CDR3 length equals 16 residues. From germline, CDR1 is GTSNPN and CDR2 SVGIG (reference sequence). The ends were cut back, 0 bases at V and 3 bases at J, with 18 bases in the middle. This chain's CDR3 is CAWSVGRYYRDYEQYF. In DNA, the CDR3 is TGTGCCTGGAGTGTCGGTCGATACTATCGGGACTACGAGCAGTACTTC.

The chain uses TRBV6-6 and TRBJ1-1; D is undetermined. The CDR3 contains 14 residues. Trimming cost V 1 base and J 1 base, with 7 bases left between them. Germline V lookup: CDR1 MNHNY, CDR2 SVGAGI (reference sequence). This CDR3 reads CASSYYAENTEAFF. In DNA form, the CDR3 reads TGTGCCAGCAGTTACTATGCAGAGAACACTGAAGCTTTCTTT.

V is TRBV15 and J is TRBJ2-3, with 11 bases fitting TRBD1. J was trimmed by 5 bases and V by 9 bases; bases with no gene match: 10. From germline, CDR1 is LNHNV and CDR2 YYDKDF (reference sequence). This CDR3 is built from 15 residues. CDR3 amino acids: CATGDRGLGQDTQYF. For the CDR3, the DNA is TGTGCCACGGGGGACAGGGGGTTAGGTCAAGATACGCAGTATTTT.

V and J are TRBV28 and TRBJ2-7, with D possibly matching TRBD1 (6 bases). Germline CDR1 is MDHEN and CDR2 is SYDVKM. This CDR3 contains 12 residues. V lost 5 bases and J 3 bases, leaving 8 bases between the germline ends. The DNA of the CDR3 is TGTGCCAGCAGTATACAGGGCTACGAGCAGTACTTC. As protein: CASSIQGYEQYF.

This chain links TRBV7-9 with TRBJ2-1, with 10 bases aligning to TRBD2. V was clipped by 3 bases and J by 10 bases; unmatched bases: 9. In germline, CDR1 is SEHNR, CDR2 FQNEAQ (reference sequence). This CDR3 spans 15 amino acids. The CDR3 sequence: CASSFLAGGSGEQFF. As DNA, the CDR3 is TGTGCCAGCAGCTTCTTAGCGGGAGGATCGGGGGAGCAGTTCTTC.

The V and J genes are TRBV6-6 and TRBJ2-2, with TRBD1 matching 11 bases. Trimming took 10 bases from V and 6 from J; bases not matched to a gene: 4. Germline V gives CDR1 MNHNY, CDR2 SVGAGI (reference sequence). This CDR3 region has 13 residues. The CDR3 is CATGQGASGELFF. In DNA form, the CDR3 reads TGTGCCACTGGACAGGGGGCTTCCGGGGAGCTGTTTTTT.

The V gene is TRBV5-1, the J gene TRBJ2-2; unclear D gene. The V end was cut by 4 bases, the J end by 4 bases, with 14 bases between. CDR3 length equals 15 residues. Germline V CDR1 and CDR2: SGHRS, YFSETQ. CDR3 sequence: CASSPSVVLTGELFF. CDR3 DNA sequence: TGCGCCAGCAGCCCGTCGGTCGTACTCACCGGGGAGCTGTTTTTT.

The chain joins TRBV10-1 to TRBJ2-5, with 7 bases that match TRBD2. The CDR3 totals 14 residues. The germline CDR1 and CDR2 sequences are WNHNN and SYGVQD (reference sequence). The J segment lost 5 bases and the V segment lost 3 bases, leaving 6 bases of the junction unmatched. The CDR3 is CASSDGGGQETQYF. The CDR3 coding sequence is TGCGCCAGCAGTGATGGGGGAGGGCAGGAGACCCAGTACTTC.

J is TRBJ2-7 and V is TRBV11-3; TRBD2 matches 7 bases. The CDR3 covers 14 residues. Germline values: CDR1 SGHNT, CDR2 YENEEA. Trimming cost V 6 bases and J 0 bases; bases outside gene matches: 5. The CDR3 reads CASRHGGSSYEQYF. CDR3 in DNA: TGTGCCAGCAGACACGGGGGGAGCTCCTACGAGCAGTACTTC.

This chain connects TRBV13 to TRBJ2-1; perhaps TRBD1 as D (6 bases). This CDR3 is 15 amino acids long. V dropped 5 bases and J dropped 5 bases, with 16 bases sitting between them. Germline CDR1 is PRHDT and CDR2 is FYEKMQ (reference sequence). The CDR3, as DNA: TGTGCCAGCAGCCCTGGGGGACACCTCGACAATGAGCAGTTCTTC. Protein product: CASSPGGHLDNEQFF. The whole variable domain, filled in from reference TRBV13 and TRBJ2-1, reads AAGVIQSPRHLIKEKRETATLKCYPIPRHDTVYWYQQGPGQDPQFLISFYEKMQSDKGSIPDRFSAQQFSDYHSELNMSSLELGDSALYFCASSPGGHLDNEQFFGPGTRLTVL.